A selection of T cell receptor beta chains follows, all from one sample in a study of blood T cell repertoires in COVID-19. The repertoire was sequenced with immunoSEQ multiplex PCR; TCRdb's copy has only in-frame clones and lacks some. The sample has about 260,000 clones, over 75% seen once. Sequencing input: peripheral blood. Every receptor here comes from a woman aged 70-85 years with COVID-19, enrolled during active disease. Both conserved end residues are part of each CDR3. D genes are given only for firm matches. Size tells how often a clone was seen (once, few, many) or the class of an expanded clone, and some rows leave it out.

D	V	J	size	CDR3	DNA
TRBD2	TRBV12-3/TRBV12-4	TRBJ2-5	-	CASRTSAETQYF	TGTGCCAGCAGGACTAGCGCAGAGACCCAGTACTTC
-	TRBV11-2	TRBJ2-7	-	CASSPIGHLYTYEQYF	TGTGCCAGCAGCCCCATCGGACACCTATACACCTACGAGCAGTACTTC
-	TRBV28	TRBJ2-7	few	CASSPVLNYEQYF	TGTGCCAGCAGTCCCGTCCTAAACTACGAGCAGTACTTC
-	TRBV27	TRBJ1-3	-	CASSLSGQGYTIYF	TGTGCCAGCAGTTTATCTGGGCAGGGTTACACCATATATTTT
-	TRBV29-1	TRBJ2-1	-	CSVEGGSYNEQFF	TGCAGCGTTGAAGGTGGCAGTTACAATGAGCAGTTCTTC
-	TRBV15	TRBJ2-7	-	CATSRDRGGYYEQYF	TGTGCCACCAGCAGAGATAGGGGAGGCTACTACGAGCAGTACTTC
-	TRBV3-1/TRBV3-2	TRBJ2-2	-	CASSQNTGTGELFF	TGTGCCAGCAGCCAAAACACAGGGACCGGGGAGCTGTTTTTT
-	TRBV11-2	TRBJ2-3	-	CASSPGGLGMRTDTQYF	TGTGCCAGCAGCCCCGGGGGGCTGGGAATGAGAACAGATACGCAGTATTTT
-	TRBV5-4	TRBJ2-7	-	CASSLGQGQYEQYF	TGTGCCAGCAGCTTGGGCCAGGGCCAATACGAGCAGTACTTC
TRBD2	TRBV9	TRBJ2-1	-	CASSQASFGGRSYNEQFF	TGTGCCAGCAGCCAAGCGTCTTTCGGCGGGAGGTCCTACAATGAGCAGTTCTTC
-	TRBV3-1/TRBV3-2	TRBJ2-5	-	CASSPQGGWETQYF	TGTGCCAGCAGCCCCCAGGGGGGCTGGGAGACCCAGTACTTC
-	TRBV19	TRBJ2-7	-	CASSFGDNYEQYF	TGTGCCAGTAGTTTCGGGGACAACTACGAGCAGTACTTC
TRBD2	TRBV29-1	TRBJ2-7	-	CSVWRYSGYTYEQYF	TGCAGCGTTTGGAGATATAGCGGGTATACCTACGAGCAGTACTTC
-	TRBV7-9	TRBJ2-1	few	CASTQRENEQFF	TGTGCCAGCACCCAACGGGAGAATGAGCAGTTCTTC
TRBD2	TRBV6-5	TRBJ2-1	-	CASSPGLTHNEQFF	TGTGCCAGCAGTCCGGGACTAACCCACAATGAGCAGTTCTTC
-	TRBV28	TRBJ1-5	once	CASRLTTQTGKYDQPQHF	TGTGCCAGCAGATTAACAACCCAAACAGGGAAATACGATCAGCCCCAGCATTTT
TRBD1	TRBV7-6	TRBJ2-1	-	CASSLYGTGANEQFF	TGTGCCAGCAGCTTATATGGGACAGGGGCCAATGAGCAGTTCTTC
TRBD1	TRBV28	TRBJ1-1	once	CASSPGQGLNTEAFF	TGTGCCAGCAGTCCAGGACAGGGATTGAACACTGAAGCTTTCTTT
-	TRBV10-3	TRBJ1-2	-	CAIGRGSYGYTF	TGTGCCATCGGCAGGGGAAGCTATGGCTACACCTTC
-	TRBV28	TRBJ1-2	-	CASSSGLDYGYTF	TGTGCCAGCAGTAGCGGGCTCGACTATGGCTACACCTTC
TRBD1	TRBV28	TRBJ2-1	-	CASSSPGQGHNEQFF	TGTGCCAGCAGTTCACCGGGACAGGGACACAATGAGCAGTTCTTC
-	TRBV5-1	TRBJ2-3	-	CASKGTGTDTQYF	TGCGCCAGCAAGGGGACTGGCACAGATACGCAGTATTTT
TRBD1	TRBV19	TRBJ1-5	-	CASRLQGGFNQPQHF	TGTGCCAGTAGGTTACAGGGGGGATTCAATCAGCCCCAGCATTTT
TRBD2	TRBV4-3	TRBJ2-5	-	CASSQGGRLEETQYF	TGCGCCAGCAGCCAGGGCGGGAGACTGGAAGAGACCCAGTACTTC
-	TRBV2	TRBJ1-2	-	CASSVGALLSYTF	TGTGCCAGCAGTGTGGGGGCCCTATTGAGCTACACCTTC
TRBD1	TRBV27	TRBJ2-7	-	CASSTDGTDPYEQYF	TGTGCCAGCAGTACAGACGGGACAGACCCGTACGAGCAGTACTTC
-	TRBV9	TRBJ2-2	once	CASSATQGTNTGELFF	TGTGCCAGCAGCGCAACCCAGGGGACGAACACCGGGGAGCTGTTTTTT
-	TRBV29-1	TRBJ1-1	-	CSVERTANTEAFF	TGCAGCGTTGAAAGGACAGCAAACACTGAAGCTTTCTTT
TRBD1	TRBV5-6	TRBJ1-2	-	CASGEGQPNYGYTF	TGTGCCAGCGGCGAGGGACAGCCTAACTATGGCTACACCTTC
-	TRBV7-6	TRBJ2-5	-	CASSLEGNARETQYF	TGTGCCAGCAGCTTAGAGGGGAACGCCAGGGAGACCCAGTACTTC
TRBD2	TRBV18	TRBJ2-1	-	CASSPPGLAGTEQFF	TGTGCCAGCTCACCACCGGGACTAGCAGGAACTGAGCAGTTCTTC
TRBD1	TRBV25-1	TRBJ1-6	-	CASSAGTGYHSPLHF	TGTGCCAGCAGTGCCGGGACAGGGTACCATTCACCCCTCCACTTT
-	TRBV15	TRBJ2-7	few	CATSRDKQYEQYF	TGTGCCACCAGCAGAGATAAGCAATACGAGCAGTACTTC
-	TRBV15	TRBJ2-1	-	CATKNDRTSYNEQFF	TGTGCCACCAAAAACGACAGGACTTCCTACAATGAGCAGTTCTTC
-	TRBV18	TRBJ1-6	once	CASSPGRGLSPLHF	TGTGCCAGCTCACCGGGACGGGGACTTTCACCCCTCCACTTT
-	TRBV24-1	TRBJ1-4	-	CATSDAGDNNEKLFF	TGTGCCACCAGTGATGCGGGGGACAATAATGAAAAACTGTTTTTT
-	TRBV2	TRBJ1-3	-	CASSESGDASGNTIYF	TGTGCCAGCAGTGAATCAGGGGATGCCTCTGGAAACACCATATATTTT
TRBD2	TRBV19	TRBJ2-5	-	CASSIGGRAKETQYF	TGTGCCAGTAGTATAGGCGGGAGGGCCAAAGAGACCCAGTACTTC
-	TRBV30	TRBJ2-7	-	CAWTGNSYEQYF	TGTGCCTGGACAGGGAACTCCTACGAGCAGTACTTC
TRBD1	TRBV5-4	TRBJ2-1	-	CASSFRDRDPEKERNEQFF	TGTGCCAGCAGCTTCCGGGACAGGGACCCGGAGAAGGAACGCAATGAGCAGTTCTTC
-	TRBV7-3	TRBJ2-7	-	CASSKPGVGGRNEQYF	TGTGCCAGCAGCAAACCAGGGGTTGGAGGTCGGAACGAGCAGTACTTC
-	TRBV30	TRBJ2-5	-	CAWSVSAQETQYF	TGTGCCTGGAGTGTATCCGCGCAAGAGACCCAGTACTTC
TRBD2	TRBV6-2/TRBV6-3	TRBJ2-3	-	CASSLRGLAGTDTQYF	TGTGCCAGCAGTTTGAGGGGACTAGCGGGCACAGATACGCAGTATTTT
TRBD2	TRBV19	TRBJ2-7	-	CASSYRDYPSYEQYF	TGTGCCAGTAGTTATCGGGACTATCCGTCCTACGAGCAGTACTTC
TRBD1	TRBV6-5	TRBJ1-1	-	CASRGTGGGKAFF	TGTGCCAGCAGAGGAACAGGGGGCGGAAAAGCTTTCTTT
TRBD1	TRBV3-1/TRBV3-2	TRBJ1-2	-	CASSGQGRYSGYTF	TGTGCCAGCAGCGGACAGGGAAGGTACTCAGGCTACACCTTC
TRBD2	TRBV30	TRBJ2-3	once	CAWTTSGTDTQYF	TGTGCCTGGACGACTAGCGGCACAGATACGCAGTATTTT
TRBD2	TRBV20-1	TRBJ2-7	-	CSAAGTREQYF	TGCAGTGCGGCCGGGACTAGGGAGCAGTACTTC
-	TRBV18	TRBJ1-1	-	CASFGQTMNTEAFF	TGTGCCAGCTTCGGACAGACCATGAACACTGAAGCTTTCTTT